These 14 T cell receptor beta chains came from one sample sequenced in a study of CD8 T cells in Susac syndrome. After extraction with the RNeasy kit, about 0.45 to 1 ug of the RNA was reverse transcribed using random hexamers. Using its own MiXCR run on the immunoSEQ multiplex PCR reads, TCRdb lists one record per CDR3 protein. The table lists over 150,000 distinct CDR3 sequences, under 95% of them singletons. The sample comprised CD4+ T cells from PBMCs. Source of these receptors: a human donor with multiple sclerosis.

J is TRBJ2-5 and V is TRBV5-6; the match to TRBD2 covers 9 bases. CDR1 SGHDT and CDR2 YYEEEE come from the germline V gene. Germline trimming cut 7 bases from V and 5 bases from J; bases unmatched to any gene: 6. The CDR3 runs 13 residues. The CDR3 loop reads CASGQRGAETQYF. The CDR3 coding sequence is TGTGCCAGCGGCCAGCGGGGGGCCGAGACCCAGTACTTC.

This clonotype was counted once. This chain joins TRBV28 and TRBJ2-1; TRBD2 aligns across 7 bases. The CDR3 has 16 amino acids. The trim removed 6 bases at V and 2 bases at J, leaving 10 bases unmatched. Per the germline V gene, CDR1 is MDHEN and CDR2 is SYDVKM. CDR3 DNA: TGTGCCAGCAGCCCCCCAGCGGGAACCACCTACAATGAGCAGTTCTTC. This translates into CASSPPAGTTYNEQFF. Together with reference TRBV28 and TRBJ2-1, the CDR3 gives the full variable domain: DVKVTQSSRYLVKRTGEKVFLECVQDMDHENMFWYRQDPGLGLRLIYFSYDVKMKEKGDIPEGYSVSREKKERFSLILESASTNQTSMYLCASSPPAGTTYNEQFFGPGTRLTVL.

CDR3 sequence reads: CASSSGTLYNEQFF. In DNA, the CDR3 is TGTGCCAGCAGTTCCGGGACATTATACAATGAGCAGTTCTTC. The chain uses TRBV6-2 or TRBV6-3 and TRBJ2-1; a possible D gene is TRBD1 (6 bases). V dropped 4 bases and J dropped 4 bases, with 11 bases sitting between them. Germline V lookup: CDR1 MNHEY, CDR2 SVGEGT. The CDR3 sequence is 14 residues long.

This clonotype appeared a single time. The chain carries TRBV29-1 and TRBJ2-2; TRBD2 matches at 10 bases. Germline CDR1 is SQVTM and CDR2 is ANQGSEA. The CDR3 runs to 18 residues. V was pared by 0 bases and J by 0 bases, with 7 bases of the junction left unmatched. CDR3 sequence reads: CSVEDWDSGGPNTGELFF. The CDR3 DNA is TGCAGCGTTGAAGATTGGGATAGCGGGGGGCCGAACACCGGGGAGCTGTTTTTT.

This clonotype was detected only once. This chain links TRBV5-1 with TRBJ2-1; a possible D gene is TRBD2 (6 bases). The CDR3 totals 14 residues. Germline V gene data show CDR1 as SGHRS and CDR2 as YFSETQ. The V end lost 5 bases, the J end lost 2 bases, and 11 bases lay between the germline ends. The CDR3 loop reads CASSRGSPYNEQFF. The CDR3 coding sequence is TGCGCCAGCAGTCGGGGGAGCCCCTACAATGAGCAGTTCTTC.

This chain uses TRBV10-3 with TRBJ2-5, with 7 bases identical to TRBD2. The CDR3 consists of 13 residues. The V and J ends lost 8 bases and 5 bases, in that order; junction bases with no gene match: 8. Germline-derived CDR1 and CDR2 are ENHRY and SYGVKD. As DNA, the CDR3 is TGTGCCATCGGGGGACGGGGGGAGGAGACCCAGTACTTC. Its translation is CAIGGRGEETQYF.

The chain couples TRBV20-1 to TRBJ1-5, with a possible D match to TRBD1 (5 bases). The CDR3 totals 12 residues. Germline CDR1 is DFQATT and CDR2 is SNEGSKA (reference sequence). The V and J ends lost 5 bases and 3 bases respectively, with 8 bases between them. This CDR3 reads CSAGQHNQPQHF. The DNA of the CDR3 is TGCAGTGCTGGACAACACAATCAGCCCCAGCATTTT.

The V call is TRBV2, the J call TRBJ2-5; 11 positions agree with TRBD1. After removal of 6 bases from V and 1 base from J, the junction contained 4 bases not matched to a gene. This CDR3 has 15 residues. Germline V gene data show CDR1 as SNHLY and CDR2 as FYNNEI. The CDR3 DNA follows: TGTGCCAGCAGGGCCGGGACAGGGGGCCAAGAGACCCAGTACTTC. As protein: CASRAGTGGQETQYF.

The genes are TRBV20-1 and TRBJ2-2; no firm D call. V was shortened by 3 bases and J by 5 bases, with 10 bases between the two germline ends. This CDR3 is 13 amino acids long. From germline, CDR1 is DFQATT and CDR2 SNEGSKA (reference sequence). The CDR3 DNA reads as TGCAGTGCTAGGTCTAGGATTACCGGGGAGCTGTTTTTT. It specifies CSARSRITGELFF.

This chain links TRBV24-1 with TRBJ2-1; perhaps TRBD2 as D (5 bases). CDR3 length equals 14 residues. CDR1 is KGHDR and CDR2 is SFDVKD in the germline V gene. The V end was cut by 6 bases, the J end by 6 bases, with 14 bases between. CDR3: CATSKSPSGNEQFF. In nucleotides, the CDR3 is TGTGCCACCAGTAAGAGCCCAAGCGGCAATGAGCAGTTCTTC.

The chain joins TRBV28 to TRBJ2-1, with D tentatively TRBD2 (7 bases). Per the germline V gene, CDR1 is MDHEN and CDR2 is SYDVKM. The CDR3 spans 15 residues. V shed 6 bases and J shed 4 bases, with 16 bases lying between them. In DNA, the CDR3 is TGTGCCAGCAGCCTAGGGGGGGGGAAATACAATGAGCAGTTCTTC. This gives the protein CASSLGGGKYNEQFF.

The chain employs TRBV7-9 and TRBJ2-3; tentative D call: TRBD1 (6 bases). This CDR3 spans 16 amino acids. CDR1 and CDR2 (germline): SEHNR, FQNEAQ (reference sequence). V lost 5 bases to trimming and J lost 0 bases, with 15 bases between them. CDR3 sequence: CASSPPYRVSTDTQYF. The CDR3 nucleotides read TGTGCCAGCAGCCCCCCATACAGGGTTAGCACAGATACGCAGTATTTT.

In DNA, the CDR3 is TGTGCCACCAGCAGAGATCGAGGGGGAGAGACCCAGTACTTC. Its translation: CATSRDRGGETQYF. The chain employs TRBV15 and TRBJ2-5; maybe TRBD1 (6 bases). From germline, CDR1 is LNHNV and CDR2 YYDKDF (reference sequence). The CDR3 is 14 amino acids. V lost 0 bases, J lost 4 bases, and 9 bases lay in between.

The V gene is TRBV10-3, the J gene TRBJ1-2, with 9 bases that match TRBD1. J lost 0 bases, V lost 6 bases, and 5 bases had no gene match. This CDR3 spans 15 amino acids. Germline V gene sequence: CDR1 ENHRY, CDR2 SYGVKD. CDR3 nucleotide sequence: TGTGCCATCAGCGAGGGACAGGGAGCTAACTATGGCTACACCTTC. As protein: CAISEGQGANYGYTF.